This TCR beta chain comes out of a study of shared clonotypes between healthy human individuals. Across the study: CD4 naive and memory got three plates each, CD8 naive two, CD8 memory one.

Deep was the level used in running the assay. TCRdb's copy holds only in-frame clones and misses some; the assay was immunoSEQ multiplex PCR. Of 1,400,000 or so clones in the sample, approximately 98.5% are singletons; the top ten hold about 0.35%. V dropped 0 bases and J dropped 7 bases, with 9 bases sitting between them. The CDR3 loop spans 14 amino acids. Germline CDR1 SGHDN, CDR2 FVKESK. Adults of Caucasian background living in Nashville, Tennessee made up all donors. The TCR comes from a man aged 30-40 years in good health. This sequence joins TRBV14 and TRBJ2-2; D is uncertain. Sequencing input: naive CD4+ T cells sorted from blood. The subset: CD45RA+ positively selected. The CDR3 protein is CASSQDGGGGELFF. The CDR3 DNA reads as TGTGCCAGCAGCCAAGACGGCGGCGGCGGGGAGCTGTTTTTT.